A selection of T cell receptor beta chains follows, all from one sample in a study of blood T cells in healthy people across ages. MiXCR was run by TCRdb on the 5' RACE reads, yielding one entry per CDR3 protein. The data hold 750,000 to 850,000 distinct CDR3 sequences, with roughly 25% observed a single time. This same sample was also part of a study on T cells of mothers and their children.

The sample was blood. The source of these receptors is a boy aged 10-17 years in good health. Each CDR3 is given with its conserved first and last residue. Each record gives: D gene, V gene, clone size, J gene, CDR3 DNA, CDR3 protein. A D gene is named only where the DNA matches it firmly. Where a row states a size, it is once, few, many or the class of an expanded clone; other rows omit it.

d_call: TRBD1
v_call: TRBV6-2/TRBV6-3
clone_size: NA
j_call: TRBJ2-1
cdr3_nt: TGTGCCACCCATAAGAAGGGACAGGGTCGAAATGAGCAGTTCTTC
cdr3_aa: CATHKKGQGRNEQFF

d_call: TRBD2
v_call: TRBV27
clone_size: NA
j_call: TRBJ2-1
cdr3_nt: TGTGCCAGCAGTCCGTGGGGTAGCGGGAGCTCCAATGAGCAGTTCTTC
cdr3_aa: CASSPWGSGSSNEQFF

d_call: NA
v_call: TRBV25-1
clone_size: NA
j_call: TRBJ2-3
cdr3_nt: TGTGCCAGCAGTGAACTTACAGGGTTTACAGATACGCAGTATTTT
cdr3_aa: CASSELTGFTDTQYF

d_call: TRBD1
v_call: TRBV18
clone_size: NA
j_call: TRBJ1-5
cdr3_nt: TGTGCCAGCTCTCGACAGGGTCCTGGGAGCAATCAGCCCCAGCATTTT
cdr3_aa: CASSRQGPGSNQPQHF

d_call: NA
v_call: TRBV4-3
clone_size: NA
j_call: TRBJ2-5
cdr3_nt: TGCGCCAGCAGCCAAGATTGGTTCGCCTTAGAATCAGAGACCCAGTACTTC
cdr3_aa: CASSQDWFALESETQYF

d_call: NA
v_call: TRBV18
clone_size: NA
j_call: TRBJ1-3
cdr3_nt: TGTGCCAGCTCACCAGATGGAGAAGGGGGATCTTGGGGAAACACCATATATTTT
cdr3_aa: CASSPDGEGGSWGNTIYF

d_call: NA
v_call: TRBV9
clone_size: NA
j_call: TRBJ1-3
cdr3_nt: TGTGCCAGCAGCGTAGTAGAAGGCTCTGGAAACACCATATATTTT
cdr3_aa: CASSVVEGSGNTIYF

d_call: NA
v_call: TRBV7-2
clone_size: few
j_call: TRBJ2-1
cdr3_nt: TGTGCCAGCGCCCAGGTGGTAGCTTCCTACAATGAGCAGTTCTTC
cdr3_aa: CASAQVVASYNEQFF

d_call: TRBD1
v_call: TRBV12-3/TRBV12-4
clone_size: few
j_call: TRBJ1-2
cdr3_nt: TGTGCCAGCACTGGACAGGGGTGGTCTGGCTACACCTTC
cdr3_aa: CASTGQGWSGYTF

d_call: TRBD2
v_call: TRBV9
clone_size: few
j_call: TRBJ2-7
cdr3_nt: TGTGCCAGCAGCGAAAACGGACTAGCTGTCGAGCAGTACTTC
cdr3_aa: CASSENGLAVEQYF

d_call: TRBD2
v_call: TRBV29-1
clone_size: NA
j_call: TRBJ2-5
cdr3_nt: TGCAGCGGGGGCTTCCTGACTAGCGGGAGTGAGACCCAGTACTTC
cdr3_aa: CSGGFLTSGSETQYF

d_call: NA
v_call: TRBV4-3
clone_size: NA
j_call: TRBJ2-7
cdr3_nt: TGCGCCAGCAGCCACGAACCGGGACCTCCCTACGAGCAGTACTTC
cdr3_aa: CASSHEPGPPYEQYF

d_call: TRBD1
v_call: TRBV20-1
clone_size: NA
j_call: TRBJ2-7
cdr3_nt: TGCAGTGCTAGTGCGGGGAGGACAGGGAGCTCCTACGAGCAGTACTTC
cdr3_aa: CSASAGRTGSSYEQYF

d_call: NA
v_call: TRBV10-3
clone_size: few
j_call: TRBJ2-1
cdr3_nt: TGTGCCATCAGGAGTCGACAGGGACCAGACGGAGGGATACCTTTCAGCTCCTACAATGAGCGGTTCTTC
cdr3_aa: CAIRSRQGPDGGIPFSSYNERFF

d_call: NA
v_call: TRBV4-3
clone_size: few
j_call: TRBJ1-1
cdr3_nt: TGCGCCAGCAGCCAAGATGTGAACACTGAAGCTTTCTTT
cdr3_aa: CASSQDVNTEAFF

d_call: NA
v_call: TRBV20-1
clone_size: NA
j_call: TRBJ1-1
cdr3_nt: TGCAGTGCTAGAGTCGGGCCGGGGAACACTGAAGCTTTCTTT
cdr3_aa: CSARVGPGNTEAFF

d_call: TRBD1
v_call: TRBV5-1
clone_size: NA
j_call: TRBJ2-3
cdr3_nt: TGCGCCAGCGACAGGGACAGTCGGACAGGTACGCAGTATTTT
cdr3_aa: CASDRDSRTGTQYF

d_call: NA
v_call: TRBV7-9
clone_size: once
j_call: TRBJ2-5
cdr3_nt: TGTGCCAGCAGCTTAGCGCAAGGGTTTCGGGAGACCCAGTACTTC
cdr3_aa: CASSLAQGFRETQYF

d_call: NA
v_call: TRBV11-2
clone_size: NA
j_call: TRBJ2-2
cdr3_nt: TGTGCCAGCAGCTTACTCCCGGTGGGAATGGCCGGGGAGCTGTTTTTT
cdr3_aa: CASSLLPVGMAGELFF

d_call: NA
v_call: TRBV28
clone_size: NA
j_call: TRBJ2-5
cdr3_nt: TGTGCCAGCTCGGACGTCAATCAGTATTTGAGGGGGACCCAGTACTTC
cdr3_aa: CASSDVNQYLRGTQYF

d_call: NA
v_call: TRBV11-2
clone_size: NA
j_call: TRBJ2-2
cdr3_nt: TGTGCCAGCAGCTTAGATGGGTTAGGGGGTACGGAGCTGTTTTTT
cdr3_aa: CASSLDGLGGTELFF

d_call: NA
v_call: TRBV7-9
clone_size: once
j_call: TRBJ2-1
cdr3_nt: TGTGCCAGCAGCCAGAGGATGGACGACAATGAGCAGTTCTTC
cdr3_aa: CASSQRMDDNEQFF

d_call: TRBD2
v_call: TRBV29-1
clone_size: NA
j_call: TRBJ2-3
cdr3_nt: TGCAGCGTTGACGGACTAGCGCCGGGAGATACGCAGTATTTT
cdr3_aa: CSVDGLAPGDTQYF

d_call: NA
v_call: TRBV28
clone_size: many
j_call: TRBJ2-6
cdr3_nt: TGTGCCAGCAATCTCAACTCTGGGGCCAACGTCCTGACTTTC
cdr3_aa: CASNLNSGANVLTF

d_call: TRBD2
v_call: TRBV7-9
clone_size: few
j_call: TRBJ2-1
cdr3_nt: TGTGCCAGCAGCCGCCGCGGTGGGGGTATAGCGGGACCGAGTCATGAGCAGTTCTTC
cdr3_aa: CASSRRGGGIAGPSHEQFF

d_call: NA
v_call: TRBV6-2/TRBV6-3
clone_size: few
j_call: TRBJ1-1
cdr3_nt: TGTGCCAGCATGAAACTGCTGAACACTGAAGCTTTCTTT
cdr3_aa: CASMKLLNTEAFF

d_call: NA
v_call: TRBV29-1
clone_size: NA
j_call: TRBJ1-1
cdr3_nt: TGCAGCGTTGAAAACACCGCCGCTGAAGCTTTCTTT
cdr3_aa: CSVENTAAEAFF

d_call: NA
v_call: TRBV7-9
clone_size: NA
j_call: TRBJ1-4
cdr3_nt: TGTGCCAGCAGCAGAACGGACGGAACAACTAATGAAAAACTGTTTTTT
cdr3_aa: CASSRTDGTTNEKLFF

d_call: NA
v_call: TRBV10-2
clone_size: many
j_call: TRBJ2-5
cdr3_nt: TGCGCCAGCAGTGATCCGGGGTTCCAAGAGACCCAGTACTTC
cdr3_aa: CASSDPGFQETQYF

d_call: TRBD2
v_call: TRBV20-1
clone_size: NA
j_call: TRBJ2-1
cdr3_nt: TGCAGTGCTTGGACTAGCGGGAGTACCTACAATGAGCAGTTCTTC
cdr3_aa: CSAWTSGSTYNEQFF

d_call: TRBD1
v_call: TRBV11-2
clone_size: few
j_call: TRBJ2-5
cdr3_nt: TGTGCCAGCAGCTCACACGGGACAGGGAGGGAGACCCAGTACTTC
cdr3_aa: CASSSHGTGRETQYF

d_call: TRBD1
v_call: TRBV5-4
clone_size: few
j_call: TRBJ1-4
cdr3_nt: TGTGCCAGCAGCCTACCAGGGACAGAAGCAAATGAAAAACTGTTTTTT
cdr3_aa: CASSLPGTEANEKLFF

d_call: NA
v_call: TRBV6-2/TRBV6-3
clone_size: once
j_call: TRBJ2-1
cdr3_nt: TGTGCCAGCAGCCAGGGGTTGCGGCAGTTCTTC
cdr3_aa: CASSQGLRQFF

d_call: NA
v_call: TRBV4-3
clone_size: few
j_call: TRBJ1-5
cdr3_nt: TGCGCCAGCAGCCAAGATCCGGGATATAATCAGCCCCAGCATTTT
cdr3_aa: CASSQDPGYNQPQHF

d_call: NA
v_call: TRBV20-1
clone_size: few
j_call: TRBJ2-1
cdr3_nt: TGCAGTGCTAGAGAGGCAGGGGGGCTGAATGAGCAGTTCTTC
cdr3_aa: CSAREAGGLNEQFF